This T cell receptor (beta chain) was documented in a study of T-cell reconstitution after alpha-beta-depleted transplantation in children. Unique molecular identifiers were incorporated during preparation of the TCRbeta library. TCRdb used MiXCR to reprocess the PCR reads, holding one entry per CDR3 protein. Of roughly 400,000 distinct CDR3 sequences in the sample, around 46% were seen once. In this sample, this clonotype turned up many times. V gave up 3 bases and J gave up 0 bases, with 15 bases separating them. The CDR3 is 17 amino acids. Sequenced material: PBMCs, taken before TCRalphabeta/CD19-depleted stem cell transplant. The rearrangement joins TRBV12-3 or TRBV12-4 to TRBJ2-4; D perhaps matches TRBD1 (7 bases). This receptor was identified in a girl aged 2 to 10 with aplastic anemia, due to receive a stem cell transplant. In DNA form, the CDR3 reads TGTGCCAGCAGTTTGGCGGGGACAGTTCTAGCCAAAAACATTCAGTACTTC. Protein: CASSLAGTVLAKNIQYF.